What follows are 8 T cell receptor beta chains derived from one specimen sequenced in a study of glioma-infiltrating T cells after dendritic cell vaccination. Some clones are missing from TCRdb's copy, which holds only in-frame ones; the method was immunoSEQ multiplex PCR. The sample has 90,000 to 95,000 clones, roughly 77% seen once. Specified time point: after dendritic cell vaccination, including at tumor progression/relapse. The sample consisted of blood, taken after dendritic cell vaccination. These receptor sequences come from a human donor with glioblastoma.

The chain recombines TRBV19 with TRBJ2-3; D may be TRBD1 (5 bases). The CDR3 sequence is 14 residues long. Germline CDR1 and CDR2: LNHDA and SQIVND (reference sequence). The V gene lost 3 bases and the J gene lost 2 bases, with 9 bases spanning the gap. Here the CDR3 reads CASSMGLYTDTQYF. The CDR3 coding sequence is TGTGCCAGTAGTATGGGGCTATACACAGATACGCAGTATTTT.

The chain joins TRBV6-5 to TRBJ2-1; 10 bases align to TRBD2. CDR1 and CDR2 (germline): MNHEY, SVGAGI. V gave up 5 bases and J gave up 7 bases; unmatched junction bases: 5. The CDR3 is 14 residues long. The CDR3 DNA is TGTGCCAGCAGTGGGCTAGCGGGGGAAAATGAGCAGTTCTTC. Protein: CASSGLAGENEQFF.

A word on this clone: Other DNA sequences of this sample code for an identical CDR3. This chain joins TRBV19 and TRBJ1-2; 10 positions match TRBD1. V lost 5 bases and J lost 4; bases outside the gene matches: 7. The length of the CDR3 is 15 residues. Germline CDR1 is LNHDA and CDR2 is SQIVND (reference sequence). The CDR3 sequence is CASSPRDRGGYGYTF. In nucleotides, the CDR3 is TGTGCCAGTAGTCCCCGGGACAGGGGCGGCTATGGCTACACCTTC.

A note on this clone: Other DNA sequences from this sample encode an identical CDR3 as well. The rearrangement links TRBV18 to TRBJ1-4; D is perhaps TRBD1 (5 bases). Germline V lookup: CDR1 KGHSH, CDR2 LQKENI. The V and J ends lost 3 bases and 8 bases respectively, with 7 bases between them. The CDR3 runs to 12 residues. The CDR3 spells CASSPRGEKLFF. The CDR3 DNA sequence: TGTGCCAGCTCACCCCGGGGGGAAAAACTGTTTTTT.

The rearrangement links TRBV28 to TRBJ2-1, with D maybe TRBD2 (6 bases). The CDR3 covers 19 residues. The V end was cut by 8 bases, the J end by 0 bases, with 26 bases between. Germline V gene sequence: CDR1 MDHEN, CDR2 SYDVKM. CDR3 amino acids: CASSQSMEGHRSSYNEQFF. CDR3 nucleotides: TGTGCCAGCTCTCAAAGCATGGAGGGCCATAGGAGCTCCTACAATGAGCAGTTCTTC. Full variable domain (remainder filled in from reference TRBV28 and TRBJ2-1): DVKVTQSSRYLVKRTGEKVFLECVQDMDHENMFWYRQDPGLGLRLIYFSYDVKMKEKGDIPEGYSVSREKKERFSLILESASTNQTSMYLCASSQSMEGHRSSYNEQFFGPGTRLTVL.

This clone was detected only once. This chain uses TRBV19 with TRBJ1-1, with a weak D call TRBD1 (6 bases). V was cut by 5 bases and J by 4 bases, with 17 bases left in between. Germline V gene sequence: CDR1 LNHDA, CDR2 SQIVND (reference sequence). This CDR3 has 15 amino acids. The CDR3 region is CASSDPPGAFTEAFF. Here the CDR3 DNA reads TGTGCCAGTAGTGACCCCCCAGGGGCCTTCACTGAAGCTTTCTTT.

V and J are TRBV18 and TRBJ2-5; perhaps TRBD1 as D (6 bases). CDR1 and CDR2 from the germline V gene are KGHSH and LQKENI. Trimming stripped 2 bases from V and 3 bases from J, with 7 bases between. There are 13 residues in the CDR3. The DNA for the CDR3 is TGTGCCAGCTCACCAGGACAGAAAGAGACCCAGTACTTC. Its translation is CASSPGQKETQYF.

CDR3 protein: CASSPFDRASYTGELFF. CDR3 in DNA: TGTGCCAGCTCACCATTTGACAGGGCAAGCTATACCGGGGAGCTGTTTTTT. The chain joins TRBV18 to TRBJ2-2, with 7 nucleotides matching TRBD1. The germline V gene has CDR1 KGHSH and CDR2 LQKENI. V dropped 2 bases and J dropped 5; count of bases not matched to a gene: 11. The CDR3 contains 17 residues.